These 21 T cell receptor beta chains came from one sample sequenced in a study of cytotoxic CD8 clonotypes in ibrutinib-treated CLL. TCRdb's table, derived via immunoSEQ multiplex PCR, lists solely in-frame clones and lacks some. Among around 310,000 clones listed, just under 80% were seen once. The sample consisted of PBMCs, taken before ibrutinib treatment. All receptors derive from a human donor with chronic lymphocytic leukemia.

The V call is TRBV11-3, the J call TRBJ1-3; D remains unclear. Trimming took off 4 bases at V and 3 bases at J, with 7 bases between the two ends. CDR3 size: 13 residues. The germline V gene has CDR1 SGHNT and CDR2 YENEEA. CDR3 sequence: CASSYRDGNTIYF. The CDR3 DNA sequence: TGTGCCAGCAGCTACCGCGATGGAAACACCATATATTTT.

The CDR3 reads CASSEFGGKSQETQYF. For the CDR3, the DNA is TGTGCCAGCAGTGAATTTGGGGGCAAGTCCCAAGAGACCCAGTACTTC. V is TRBV25-1 and J is TRBJ2-5; D is possibly TRBD1 (6 bases). Looked up from germline, CDR1 is MGHDK and CDR2 is SYGVNS. The CDR3 contains 16 residues. With 1 base removed from V and 1 base from J, the gap between germline ends came to 13 bases.

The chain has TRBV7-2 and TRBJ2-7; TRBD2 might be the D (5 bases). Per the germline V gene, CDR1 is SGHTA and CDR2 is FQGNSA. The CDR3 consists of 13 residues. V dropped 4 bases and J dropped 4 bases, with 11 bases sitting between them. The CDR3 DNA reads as TGTGCCAGCAGCTCTCGGACTGGGTACGAGCAGTACTTC. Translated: CASSSRTGYEQYF.

The CDR3, as DNA: TGTGCCAGCAGCACCAGGACACCTAGGAACACTGAAGCTTTCTTT. It encodes CASSTRTPRNTEAFF. This chain joins TRBV7-8 and TRBJ1-1, with a tentative D call TRBD1 (5 bases). This CDR3 has 15 amino acids. Germline-derived CDR1 and CDR2 are SGHVS and FQNEAQ. V was clipped by 5 bases and J by 1 base, with 14 bases between them.

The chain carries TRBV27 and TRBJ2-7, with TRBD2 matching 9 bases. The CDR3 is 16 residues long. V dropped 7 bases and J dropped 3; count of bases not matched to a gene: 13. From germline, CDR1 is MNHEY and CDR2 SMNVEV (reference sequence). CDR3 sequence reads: CASNPGYSGSIYEQYF. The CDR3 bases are TGTGCCAGCAACCCAGGATATAGCGGGAGTATCTACGAGCAGTACTTC.

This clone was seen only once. CDR3 sequence reads: CASSLAGYSTDTQYF. The CDR3 DNA follows: TGTGCCAGCAGCTTAGCTGGGTATAGCACAGATACGCAGTATTTT. V and J are TRBV7-6 and TRBJ2-3; D is unclear. The CDR3 sequence is 15 residues long. Germline CDR1 and CDR2: SGHVS and FNYEAQ. The V end lost 0 bases, the J end lost 0 bases, and 7 bases lay between the germline ends.

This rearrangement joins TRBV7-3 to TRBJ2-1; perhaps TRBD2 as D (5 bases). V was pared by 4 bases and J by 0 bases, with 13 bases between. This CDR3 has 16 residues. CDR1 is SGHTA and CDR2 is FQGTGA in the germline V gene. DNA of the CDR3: TGTGCCAGCAGCTCATACAGCGGAAGCTCCTACAATGAGCAGTTCTTC. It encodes CASSSYSGSSYNEQFF.

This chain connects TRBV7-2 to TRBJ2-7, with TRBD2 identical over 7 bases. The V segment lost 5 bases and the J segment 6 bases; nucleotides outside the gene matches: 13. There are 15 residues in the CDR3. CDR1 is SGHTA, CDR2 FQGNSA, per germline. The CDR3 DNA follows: TGTGCCAGCAGCCTATCCGGCGGGAGTGGGGCCGAGCAGTACTTC. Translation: CASSLSGGSGAEQYF.

DNA of the CDR3: TGCGCCAGCAGCCAAGACTTCGGACTAGCGCGCGAGCAGTACTTC. This translates into CASSQDFGLAREQYF. The V gene is TRBV4-3, the J gene TRBJ2-7, with 9 bases aligning to TRBD2. From germline, CDR1 is LGHNA and CDR2 YSLEER. V lost 0 bases and J lost 6; bases outside the gene matches: 6. The CDR3 contains 15 residues.

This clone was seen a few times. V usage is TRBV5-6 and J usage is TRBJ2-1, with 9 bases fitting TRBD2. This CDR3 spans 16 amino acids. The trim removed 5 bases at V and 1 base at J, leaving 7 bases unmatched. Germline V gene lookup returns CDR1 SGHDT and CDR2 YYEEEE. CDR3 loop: CASRGIAGVSYNEQFF. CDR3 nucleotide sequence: TGTGCCAGCAGAGGCATAGCGGGAGTATCCTACAATGAGCAGTTCTTC. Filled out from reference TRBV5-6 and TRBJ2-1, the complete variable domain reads DAGVTQSPTHLIKTRGQQVTLRCSPKSGHDTVSWYQQALGQGPQFIFQYYEEEERQRGNFPDRFSGHQFPNYSSELNVNALLLGDSALYLCASRGIAGVSYNEQFFGPGTRLTVL.

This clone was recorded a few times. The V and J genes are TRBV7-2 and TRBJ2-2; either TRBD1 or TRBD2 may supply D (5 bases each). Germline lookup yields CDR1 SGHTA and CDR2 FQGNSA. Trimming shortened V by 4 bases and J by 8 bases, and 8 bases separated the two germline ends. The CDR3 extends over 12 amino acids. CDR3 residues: CASSSWGGELFF. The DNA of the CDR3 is TGTGCCAGCAGCTCCTGGGGGGGGGAGCTGTTTTTT.

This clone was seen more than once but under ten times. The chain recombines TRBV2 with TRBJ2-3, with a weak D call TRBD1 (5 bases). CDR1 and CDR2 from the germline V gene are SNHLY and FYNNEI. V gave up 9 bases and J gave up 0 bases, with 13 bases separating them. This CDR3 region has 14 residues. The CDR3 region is CASRRGLSTDTQYF. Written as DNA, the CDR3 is TGTGCCAGTAGAAGGGGCCTTAGCACAGATACGCAGTATTTT. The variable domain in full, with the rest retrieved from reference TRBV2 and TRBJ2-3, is EPEVTQTPSHQVTQMGQEVILRCVPISNHLYFYWYRQILGQKVEFLVSFYNNEISEKSEIFDDQFSVERPDGSNFTLKIRSTKLEDSAMYFCASRRGLSTDTQYFGPGTRLTVL.

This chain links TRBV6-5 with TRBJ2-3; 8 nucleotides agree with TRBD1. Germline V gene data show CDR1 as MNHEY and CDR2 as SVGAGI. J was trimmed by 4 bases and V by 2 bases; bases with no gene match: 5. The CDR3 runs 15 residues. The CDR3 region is CASSYRGQGADTQYF. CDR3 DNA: TGTGCCAGCAGTTACCGCGGACAGGGTGCAGATACGCAGTATTTT.

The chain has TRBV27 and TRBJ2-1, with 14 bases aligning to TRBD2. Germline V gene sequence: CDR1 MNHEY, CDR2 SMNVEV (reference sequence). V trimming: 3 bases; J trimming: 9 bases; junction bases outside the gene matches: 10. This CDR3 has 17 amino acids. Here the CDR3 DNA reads TGTGCCAGCAGTTTTTCAGTTGGGACTAGCGGGAGCGGTGAGCAGTTCTTC. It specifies CASSFSVGTSGSGEQFF.

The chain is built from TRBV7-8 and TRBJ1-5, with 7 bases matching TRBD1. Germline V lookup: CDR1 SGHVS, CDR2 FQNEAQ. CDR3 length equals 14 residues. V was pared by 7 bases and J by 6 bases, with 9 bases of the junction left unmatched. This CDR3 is CASTVTGFGQPQHF. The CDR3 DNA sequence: TGTGCCAGCACCGTGACAGGGTTCGGTCAGCCCCAGCATTTT. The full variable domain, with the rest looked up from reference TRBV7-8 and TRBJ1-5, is GAGVSQSPRYKVAKRGQDVALRCDPISGHVSLFWYQQALGQGPEFLTYFQNEAQLDKSGLPSDRFFAERPEGSVSTLKIQRTQQEDSAVYLCASTVTGFGQPQHFGDGTRLSIL.

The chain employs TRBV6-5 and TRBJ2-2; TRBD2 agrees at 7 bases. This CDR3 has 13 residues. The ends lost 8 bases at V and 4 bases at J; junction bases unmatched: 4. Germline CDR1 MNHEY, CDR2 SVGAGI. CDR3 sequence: CASLASGTGELFF. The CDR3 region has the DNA TGTGCCAGCCTGGCTAGCGGCACCGGGGAGCTGTTTTTT.

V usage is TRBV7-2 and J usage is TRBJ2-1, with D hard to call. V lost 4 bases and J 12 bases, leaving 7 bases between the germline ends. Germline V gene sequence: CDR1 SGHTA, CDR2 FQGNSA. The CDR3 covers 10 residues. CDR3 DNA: TGTGCCAGCAGCTCGTCTGGGCAGTTCTTC. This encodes CASSSSGQFF. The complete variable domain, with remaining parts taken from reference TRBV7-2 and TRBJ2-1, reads GAGVSQSPSNKVTEKGKDVELRCDPISGHTALYWYRQSLGQGLEFLIYFQGNSAPDKSGLPSDRFSAERTGGSVSTLTIQRTQQEDSAVYLCASSSSGQFFGPGTRLTVL.

The CDR3 bases are TGTGCCAGCAGCTTAGTACCGGGGCGGTATGGCTACACCTTC. This encodes CASSLVPGRYGYTF. The chain couples TRBV11-2 to TRBJ1-2; possibly TRBD1 for D (5 bases). The ends were cut back, 1 base at V and 5 bases at J, with 11 bases in the middle. The length of the CDR3 is 14 residues. CDR1 is SGHAT and CDR2 is FQNNGV in the germline V gene.

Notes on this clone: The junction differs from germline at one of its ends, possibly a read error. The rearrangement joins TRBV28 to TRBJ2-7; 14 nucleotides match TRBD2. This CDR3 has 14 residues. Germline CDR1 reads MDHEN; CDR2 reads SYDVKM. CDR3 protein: CASALWGLAGVAHF. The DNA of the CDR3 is TGTGCCAGCGCATTGTGGGGACTAGCGGGAGTTGCCCACTTC.

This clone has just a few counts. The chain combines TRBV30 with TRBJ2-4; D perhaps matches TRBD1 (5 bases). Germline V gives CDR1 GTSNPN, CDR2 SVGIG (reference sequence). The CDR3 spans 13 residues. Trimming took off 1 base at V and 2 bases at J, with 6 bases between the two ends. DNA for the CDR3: TGTGCCTGGAGTGCAGGGACCAAAAACATTCAGTACTTC. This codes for CAWSAGTKNIQYF.

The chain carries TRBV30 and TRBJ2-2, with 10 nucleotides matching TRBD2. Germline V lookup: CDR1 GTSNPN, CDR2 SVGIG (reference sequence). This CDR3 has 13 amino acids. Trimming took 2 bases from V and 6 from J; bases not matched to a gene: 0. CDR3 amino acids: CAWSSGRAGELFF. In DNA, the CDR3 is TGTGCCTGGAGTAGCGGGAGGGCCGGGGAGCTGTTTTTT.